These 32 T cell receptor beta chains were all obtained from the same sample, sequenced in a study of cytomegalovirus exposure and HLA in healthy donors. 60 Vbeta and 13 Jbeta primers were used in PCR. The protocol was immunoSEQ multiplex PCR, while the TCRdb copy is restricted to in-frame clones and leaves out a portion. The sample holds 150,000 to 200,000 clones, over 60% seen once. The sample consisted of PBMCs. The receptors were sampled from a woman between 45 and 65 years old in good health and CMV-seronegative.

Points on this clone: In the same sample, other DNA sequences code for this CDR3. J is TRBJ2-3 and V is TRBV5-8; tentatively, D is TRBD2 (7 bases). Looked up from germline, CDR1 is SGHTS and CDR2 is YDEGEE. The CDR3 has 16 residues. The V gene lost 2 bases and the J gene lost 1 base, with 14 bases spanning the gap. CDR3 in DNA: TGTGCCAGCAGCTTAGTTCGGGGGGCGCGCACAGATACGCAGTATTTT. Translation gives CASSLVRGARTDTQYF.

The chain couples TRBV6-5 to TRBJ2-2; 10 bases map to TRBD1. After removal of 3 bases from V and 6 bases from J, the junction contained 7 bases not matched to a gene. The CDR3 consists of 16 residues. The germline V gene encodes CDR1 MNHEY and CDR2 SVGAGI. In DNA form, the CDR3 reads TGTGCCAGCAGTTATTGGGGACAGGGGCGCGCCGGGGAGCTGTTTTTT. Translation gives CASSYWGQGRAGELFF.

V is TRBV7-2 and J is TRBJ2-7; the match to TRBD1 covers 9 bases. CDR3 length: 15 residues. Trimming at V came to 6 bases and at J to 3 bases, leaving 9 bases not matched to a gene. The germline V gene has CDR1 SGHTA and CDR2 FQGNSA. CDR3 nucleotides: TGTGCCAGCAGAGTCACCGGGACAGGGAACTACGAGCAGTACTTC. Translating gives CASRVTGTGNYEQYF.

The chain carries TRBV7-2 and TRBJ2-7, with TRBD1 matching 8 bases. The J segment lost 6 bases and the V segment lost 5 bases, leaving 12 bases of the junction unmatched. Germline V gives CDR1 SGHTA, CDR2 FQGNSA. This CDR3 spans 15 amino acids. The CDR3: CASSTTGQVGREQYF. Here the CDR3 DNA reads TGTGCCAGCAGCACAACGGGACAGGTCGGGCGCGAGCAGTACTTC. Full variable domain (remainder filled in from reference TRBV7-2 and TRBJ2-7): GAGVSQSPSNKVTEKGKDVELRCDPISGHTALYWYRQSLGQGLEFLIYFQGNSAPDKSGLPSDRFSAERTGGSVSTLTIQRTQQEDSAVYLCASSTTGQVGREQYFGPGTRLTVT.

The chain uses TRBV5-1 and TRBJ1-5; D unclear. CDR3 length equals 13 residues. Trimming pared 0 bases from V and 4 bases from J, leaving 5 bases between. Germline CDR1 SGHRS, CDR2 YFSETQ. The CDR3 nucleotides read TGCGCCAGCAGCTTGGCCGAGAATCAGCCCCAGCATTTT. This gives the protein CASSLAENQPQHF. Full variable domain (outside the CDR3, taken from reference TRBV5-1 and TRBJ1-5): KAGVTQTPRYLIKTRGQQVTLSCSPISGHRSVSWYQQTPGQGLQFLFEYFSETQRNKGNFPGRFSGRQFSNSRSEMNVSTLELGDSALYLCASSLAENQPQHFGDGTRLSIL.

The rearrangement joins TRBV25-1 to TRBJ2-2; D gene unclear. CDR1 and CDR2 from the germline V gene are MGHDK and SYGVNS. The V end lost 4 bases, the J end lost 8 bases, and 2 bases lay between the germline ends. The CDR3 loop spans 10 amino acids. The DNA for the CDR3 is TGTGCCAGCAGTGCAGGGGAGCTGTTTTTT. It is translated as CASSAGELFF.

Here the CDR3 DNA reads TGTGCCAGCAGTTCTACCGGGACAGGCTTCGGCTACACCTTC. Its translation is CASSSTGTGFGYTF. J is TRBJ1-2 and V is TRBV28, with TRBD1 matching 8 bases. The CDR3 loop spans 14 amino acids. The germline gives CDR1 MDHEN, CDR2 SYDVKM. V shed 4 bases, J shed 8 bases, and the junction held 9 bases outside the gene matches.

The CDR3: CASSPTGSIGAGYF. The CDR3 DNA sequence: TGCGCCAGCAGCCCCACAGGATCCATAGGCGCAGGGTACTTC. The chain links TRBV5-1 to TRBJ2-7, with D tentatively TRBD1 (5 bases). Trimming shortened V by 4 bases and J by 12 bases, and 23 bases separated the two germline ends. The germline V gene encodes CDR1 SGHRS and CDR2 YFSETQ. CDR3 length equals 14 residues.

The chain is built from TRBV19 and TRBJ1-4, with D maybe TRBD1 (6 bases). This CDR3 has 15 amino acids. Trimming shortened V by 7 bases and J by 2 bases, and 14 bases separated the two germline ends. Germline V CDR1 and CDR2: LNHDA, SQIVND (reference sequence). The CDR3 loop reads CASTQGGATNEKLFF. CDR3 sequence (DNA): TGTGCCAGTACCCAAGGGGGAGCGACTAATGAAAAACTGTTTTTT.

This chain uses TRBV29-1 with TRBJ2-5, with D maybe TRBD2 (5 bases). The CDR3 runs to 14 residues. The germline gives CDR1 SQVTM, CDR2 ANQGSEA. Trimming took 6 bases from V and 1 from J, leaving 15 bases between them. CDR3 DNA: TGCAGCGTCCACGGCGGGCCTACCCAAGAGACCCAGTACTTC. Amino acids: CSVHGGPTQETQYF.

This clone turned up a few times. The chain combines TRBV30 with TRBJ2-7, with D possibly matching TRBD2 (6 bases). The V end lost 3 bases, the J end lost 7 bases, and 10 bases lay between the germline ends. The length of the CDR3 is 11 residues. Germline V CDR1 and CDR2: GTSNPN, SVGIG (reference sequence). In DNA form, the CDR3 reads TGTGCCTGGAGGTACGCGGGGGAGCAGTACTTC. Protein product: CAWRYAGEQYF.

J is TRBJ2-7 and V is TRBV19, with 9 bases that match TRBD2. From germline, CDR1 is LNHDA and CDR2 SQIVND (reference sequence). The CDR3 runs to 15 residues. The junction had 9 bases not matched to a gene; V was cut back by 5 bases and J by 4 bases. CDR3 sequence: CASSGASGAGYEQYF. The CDR3 DNA reads as TGTGCCAGTAGTGGGGCTAGCGGGGCTGGATACGAGCAGTACTTC.

This clone occurred once. One end of the junction varies from germline; a read error may be responsible. The chain links TRBV7-9 to TRBJ1-2, with unresolved D. There are 13 residues in the CDR3. Germline V gives CDR1 SEHNR, CDR2 FQNEAQ (reference sequence). The CDR3, as DNA: TGTTCCAGCAGCATAACCCGGGACTATGGCTACACCTTC. It encodes CSSSITRDYGYTF.

The CDR3 loop is CATSRDRAGVKEKLFF. In DNA form, the CDR3 reads TGTGCCACCAGCAGAGATCGCGCAGGGGTTAAGGAAAAACTGTTTTTT. The J gene is TRBJ1-4, the V gene TRBV15; weak D call: TRBD1 (6 bases). In germline, CDR1 is LNHNV, CDR2 YYDKDF (reference sequence). The CDR3 is made up of 16 amino acids. The germline V and J ends were trimmed by 0 bases and 8 bases, with 16 bases remaining between them.

This sequence joins TRBV29-1 and TRBJ2-7, with D unclear. V shed 7 bases and J shed 6 bases, with 19 bases lying between them. Germline lookup yields CDR1 SQVTM and CDR2 ANQGSEA. There are 13 residues in the CDR3. The CDR3 loop reads CSALSSGPGEQYF. The CDR3 DNA is TGCAGCGCCCTATCCTCTGGGCCTGGCGAGCAGTACTTC.

The chain joins TRBV29-1 to TRBJ2-1; TRBD2 matches at 8 bases. The CDR3 runs to 14 residues. After removal of 7 bases from V and 3 bases from J, the junction contained 8 bases not matched to a gene. CDR1 is SQVTM, CDR2 ANQGSEA, per germline. CDR3 sequence: CSALAGGNYNEQFF. As DNA, the CDR3 is TGCAGCGCTTTGGCGGGGGGAAACTACAATGAGCAGTTCTTC.

The chain links TRBV2 to TRBJ2-5; 10 nucleotides align to TRBD2. The CDR3 consists of 16 residues. The V segment lost 6 bases and the J segment 5 bases; nucleotides outside the gene matches: 12. Germline loops: CDR1 SNHLY, CDR2 FYNNEI. CDR3 residues: CASSPGTSAAGETQYF. The CDR3 region has the DNA TGTGCCAGCAGCCCCGGGACTAGCGCTGCGGGGGAGACCCAGTACTTC.

The chain carries TRBV30 and TRBJ2-5; TRBD1 aligns across 9 bases. The CDR3 covers 14 residues. The V gene end was trimmed by 2 bases and the J gene end by 5 bases; junction bases not matched to a gene: 6. Germline CDR1 reads GTSNPN; CDR2 reads SVGIG (reference sequence). Written as DNA, the CDR3 is TGTGCCTGGAGTCTGACAGGGGGGTCGGAGACCCAGTACTTC. It translates to CAWSLTGGSETQYF.

This chain connects TRBV7-6 to TRBJ2-5; 11 bases line up with TRBD1. Per the germline V gene, CDR1 is SGHVS and CDR2 is FNYEAQ. The trim removed 4 bases at V and 7 bases at J, leaving 23 bases unmatched. The CDR3 runs 20 residues. CDR3 region: CASSSTRGTGGSRFRGTQYF. Here the CDR3 DNA reads TGTGCCAGCAGCTCAACGAGGGGGACAGGGGGGAGTCGGTTTCGAGGGACCCAGTACTTC.

V and J are TRBV4-3 and TRBJ2-7; 7 positions agree with TRBD2. The germline V gene encodes CDR1 LGHNA and CDR2 YSLEER. The junction had 15 bases not matched to a gene; V was cut back by 4 bases and J by 9 bases. The CDR3 has 15 amino acids. The CDR3 protein is CASSPGGGGTVPQYF. The CDR3 nucleotides read TGCGCCAGCAGCCCCGGTGGGGGGGGAACCGTACCGCAGTACTTC.

CDR3 sequence reads: CASSKFQGRTEAFF. CDR3 coding DNA: TGTGCCAGCAGCAAGTTCCAGGGGCGAACTGAAGCTTTCTTT. The gene calls are TRBV7-8 and TRBJ1-1; TRBD1 is a possible D gene (6 bases). The CDR3 is 14 amino acids. CDR1 SGHVS and CDR2 FQNEAQ come from the germline V gene. V was cut by 5 bases and J by 5 bases, with 15 bases left in between.

This clone was recorded a few times. The CDR3 nucleotides read TGTGCCAGCAGCAGAGATGACAGGGGCACTAATGAAAAACTGTTTTTT. It is translated as CASSRDDRGTNEKLFF. V gene TRBV11-2 combines with J gene TRBJ1-4; 8 bases match TRBD1. V dropped 5 bases and J dropped 2; count of bases not matched to a gene: 7. Germline CDR1 is SGHAT and CDR2 is FQNNGV. The CDR3 has 16 amino acids.

This rearrangement joins TRBV7-9 to TRBJ2-3; the D gene is possibly TRBD1 (6 bases). The V end lost 4 bases, the J end lost 5 bases, and 22 bases lay between the germline ends. The V gene's germline CDR1 is SEHNR and CDR2 FQNEAQ (reference sequence). The CDR3 spans 17 residues. The CDR3 region is CASSSGTPGPRRDTQYF. CDR3 DNA sequence: TGTGCCAGCAGCTCCGGGACACCGGGCCCCAGACGAGATACGCAGTATTTT.

V is TRBV5-1 and J is TRBJ1-4, with 7 nucleotides matching TRBD1. The CDR3 sequence is 15 residues long. The junction had 13 bases not matched to a gene; V was cut back by 7 bases and J by 7 bases. Germline CDR1 reads SGHRS; CDR2 reads YFSETQ. The CDR3 DNA is TGCGCCAGCGGTGACCCAGGGGGTTCCGGTGAAAAACTGTTTTTT. Translated, it gives CASGDPGGSGEKLFF.

Here the CDR3 DNA reads TGCGCCAGCAGCGAAGGACAGGGGGATGAGCAGTTCTTC. It encodes CASSEGQGDEQFF. V is TRBV5-1 and J is TRBJ2-1; 10 bases agree with TRBD1. With V trimmed by 4 bases and J by 8 bases, 3 bases remained unmatched. CDR3 length: 13 residues. Looked up from germline, CDR1 is SGHRS and CDR2 is YFSETQ.

The chain employs TRBV7-9 and TRBJ2-1; no reliable D call. Germline V lookup: CDR1 SEHNR, CDR2 FQNEAQ (reference sequence). V shed 3 bases and J shed 15 bases, with 3 bases lying between them. This CDR3 comprises 8 residues. CDR3 protein: CASSFRFF. In DNA form, the CDR3 reads TGTGCCAGCAGCTTCCGGTTCTTC.

This clone has just one count. The chain uses TRBV21-1 and TRBJ1-1; the D segment call TRBD1 is taken from the table without a DNA check. TRBV21-1 is a known pseudogene. The CDR3 loop spans 16 amino acids. The CDR3 coding sequence is TGTGCCAGCAGCAAAGCGCCGGACAGGGGGAACACTGAAGCTTTCTTT. Translation gives CASSKAPDRGNTEAFF.

The V gene is TRBV29-1, the J gene TRBJ2-5; D call uncertain. The CDR3 contains 10 residues. Trimming pared 7 bases from V and 5 bases from J, leaving 8 bases between. Germline V gene data show CDR1 as SQVTM and CDR2 as ANQGSEA. The CDR3 protein is CSAKLETQYF. In DNA, the CDR3 is TGCAGCGCAAAACTGGAGACCCAGTACTTC.

This clone was seen once. The chain combines TRBV19 with TRBJ2-3; perhaps TRBD1 as D (5 bases). V was trimmed by 1 base and J by 8 bases, leaving 13 bases between them. From germline, CDR1 is LNHDA and CDR2 SQIVND (reference sequence). The CDR3 spans 14 residues. The CDR3 sequence is CASSIGPRVPTQYF. CDR3 DNA: TGTGCCAGTAGTATAGGCCCCAGGGTACCTACGCAGTATTTT.

The CDR3 reads CASSQDPPGQGTSDTQYF. In DNA, the CDR3 is TGCGCCAGCAGCCAAGATCCCCCCGGACAGGGAACTTCAGATACGCAGTATTTT. This chain connects TRBV4-3 to TRBJ2-3; 8 bases align to TRBD1. Losses at the gene ends were 0 bases for V and 4 bases for J; bases not matched to a gene: 12. The CDR3 runs 18 residues. Germline V gene data show CDR1 as LGHNA and CDR2 as YSLEER.

This rearrangement joins TRBV2 to TRBJ1-4, with TRBD1 matching 9 bases. With 5 bases clipped from V and 6 bases from J, the junction kept 7 bases outside the gene matches. CDR3 length: 15 amino acids. Germline V gene sequence: CDR1 SNHLY, CDR2 FYNNEI. The CDR3 DNA follows: TGTGCCAGCAGTCCGCCAGGACAGGGGTATGAAAAACTGTTTTTT. Its protein is CASSPPGQGYEKLFF.

This clone was seen a handful of times. This chain connects TRBV7-2 to TRBJ2-2; TRBD1 is a possible D gene (7 bases). V dropped 5 bases and J dropped 0 bases, with 13 bases sitting between them. The CDR3 consists of 16 residues. The germline V gene encodes CDR1 SGHTA and CDR2 FQGNSA. CDR3 in amino acids: CASSRGGTANTGELFF. Written as DNA, the CDR3 is TGTGCCAGCAGCCGCGGAGGGACAGCGAACACCGGGGAGCTGTTTTTT.